A single sample gave rise to the 32 T cell receptor beta chains below, sequenced in a study of blood T cells in healthy people across ages (dated by TCRdb to between 2015 and 2017). To prepare the library, 5' RACE was applied. The reads were generated on an Illumina HiSeq 2500. A second PCR of roughly 7 to 11 cycles was run with a J-beta primer mix and a sample-barcoded 5' primer. The raw public reads went through TCRdb reprocessing: fastp at Q25, MiXCR clone calling, in-frame beta chains kept. Rows with a matching CDR3 protein are joined into one entry that keeps the most common DNA and genes. The sample table lists 710,000 or so distinct CDR3 sequences, approximately 30% of them with a count of one. Jointly, the top ten make up 15% to 17% of the sample. Sequenced input: blood. The origin of the receptors is a woman at least 80 years old in good health. Donor details come from another sample of the same person, matched by shared clones.

This clonotype was recorded at least ten times. The CDR3 DNA reads as TGTGCCACCAGCAGAGATCGGGGCGGGGTTGCGCAGTATTTT. Translation: CATSRDRGGVAQYF. This rearrangement joins TRBV15 to TRBJ2-3, with D possibly TRBD2 on 6 matching bases. Germline V gene data show CDR1 as LNHNV and CDR2 as YYDKDF (reference sequence). The CDR3 sequence is 14 residues long. Trimming stripped 0 bases from V and 10 bases from J, with 14 bases between. Full variable domain (remainder filled in from reference TRBV15 and TRBJ2-3): DAMVIQNPRYQVTQFGKPVTLSCSQTLNHNVMYWYQQKSSQAPKLLFHYYDKDFNNEADTPDNFQSRRPNTSFCFLDIRSPGLGDTAMYLCATSRDRGGVAQYFGPGTRLTVL.

CDR3 region: CASRGTGNEQYF. CDR3 DNA sequence: TGTGCCAGCAGGGGTACAGGGAACGAGCAGTACTTC. V usage is TRBV7-9 and J usage is TRBJ2-7; D perhaps matches TRBD1 (6 bases). The germline CDR1 and CDR2 sequences are SEHNR and FQNEAQ (reference sequence). V lost 6 bases and J lost 5, with 11 bases in between. The CDR3 spans 12 residues. The whole variable domain, remainder taken from reference TRBV7-9 and TRBJ2-7, is DTGVSQNPRHKITKRGQNVTFRCDPISEHNRLYWYRQTLGQGPEFLTYFQNEAQLEKSRLLSDRFSAERPKGSFSTLEIQRTEQGDSAMYLCASRGTGNEQYFGPGTRLTVT.

The table lists this clonotype with many counts. The chain is built from TRBV7-3 and TRBJ2-1; a possible D gene is TRBD2 (6 bases). There are 14 residues in the CDR3. The germline gives CDR1 SGHTA, CDR2 FQGTGA. Trimming took off 1 base at V and 10 bases at J, with 14 bases between the two ends. DNA of the CDR3: TGTGCCAGCAGCTTAATAATGGGGGAGGAGGAGCAGTTCTTC. It encodes CASSLIMGEEEQFF.

This clonotype was found many times. The genes are TRBV3-1 and TRBJ2-1; 8 nucleotides agree with TRBD2. Germline values: CDR1 LGHDT, CDR2 YNNKEL (reference sequence). The CDR3 is 15 amino acids. V was clipped by 6 bases and J by 6 bases; unmatched bases: 10. The CDR3 DNA sequence: TGTGCCAGCAGTCGACTCTCCGGGACTAGCAATGAGCAGTTCTTC. Translation: CASSRLSGTSNEQFF.

The table lists this clonotype with many counts. V usage is TRBV3-1 and J usage is TRBJ2-3; 8 bases map to TRBD2. Germline CDR1 is LGHDT and CDR2 is YNNKEL (reference sequence). The CDR3 is made up of 17 amino acids. Unmatched junction bases numbered 10, after V lost 3 bases and J lost 2 bases. For the CDR3, the DNA is TGTGCCAGCAGCCACGGGAGCGGGGGCCACCTCACAGATACGCAGTATTTT. This codes for CASSHGSGGHLTDTQYF.

This clonotype showed up many times. The chain combines TRBV27 with TRBJ2-1; 9 nucleotides agree with TRBD1. V shed 4 bases and J 8 bases; nucleotides not matched to a gene: 6. Germline CDR1 and CDR2: MNHEY and SMNVEV (reference sequence). The CDR3 has 14 residues. The CDR3 is CASSSPGQGYEQFF. The CDR3 DNA is TGTGCCAGCAGTTCACCGGGACAGGGCTATGAGCAGTTCTTC.

The chain couples TRBV24-1 to TRBJ2-7; D is perhaps TRBD1 (5 bases). This CDR3 region has 14 residues. Trimming took off 8 bases at V and 4 bases at J, with 17 bases between the two ends. Germline V gene data show CDR1 as KGHDR and CDR2 as SFDVKD. The CDR3 nucleotides are TGTGCCACCACTGACGGGCAGGGCCCTTACGAGCAGTACTTC. As protein: CATTDGQGPYEQYF.

A remark on this clonotype: A read error may explain this, as a much larger clone is one base away. V and J are TRBV15 and TRBJ1-2; no definite D call. Germline V CDR1 and CDR2: LNHNV, YYDKDF (reference sequence). The CDR3 has 14 amino acids. The CDR3 region is CATSPATANYGHTF. CDR3 sequence (DNA): TGTGCCACCTCCCCGGCGACGGCTAACTATGGCCACACCTTC. Drawing the rest from reference TRBV15 and TRBJ1-2, the complete variable domain is DAMVIQNPRYQVTQFGKPVTLSCSQTLNHNVMYWYQQKSSQAPKLLFHYYDKDFNNEADTPDNFQSRRPNTSFCFLDIRSPGLGDTAMYLCATSPATANYGHTFGSGTRLTVV.

The sample holds many counts of this clonotype. The chain recombines TRBV29-1 with TRBJ1-2; 9 bases agree with TRBD1. Germline-derived CDR1 and CDR2 are SQVTM and ANQGSEA. The V gene end was trimmed by 6 bases and the J gene end by 8 bases; junction bases not matched to a gene: 10. The CDR3 spans 13 residues. CDR3 nucleotides: TGCAGCGTCCAAACAGGGGGCGCAGGGGGCTACACCTTC. Translated: CSVQTGGAGGYTF.

This clonotype was seen a few times. This may come from a read error, since a much larger clone is one base off. The chain couples TRBV2 to TRBJ2-7; the match to TRBD2 covers 14 bases. From germline, CDR1 is SNHLY and CDR2 FYNNEI. The CDR3 totals 16 residues. V gave up 5 bases and J gave up 5 bases; unmatched junction bases: 8. The CDR3 DNA is TGTGCCAGCAGTCACCAGCCGACTAGCGGGGGGGACGAGCAGTACTTC. It codes for CASSHQPTSGGDEQYF.

This clonotype appeared a few times. A single base separates this from a much larger clone, so it may be a read error. The rearrangement joins TRBV20-1 to TRBJ2-5, with 9 bases that match TRBD1. The V gene end was trimmed by 6 bases and the J gene end by 11 bases; junction bases not matched to a gene: 16. The CDR3 sequence is 14 residues long. Per the germline V gene, CDR1 is DFQATT and CDR2 is SNEGSKA (reference sequence). CDR3 sequence: CSADNGQGFNEQYF. The CDR3 coding sequence is TGCAGTGCCGACAACGGACAGGGGTTTAATGAGCAGTACTTC.

This chain joins TRBV28 and TRBJ2-2, with 7 nucleotides matching TRBD2. Losses at the gene ends were 3 bases for V and 4 bases for J; bases not matched to a gene: 5. The V gene's germline CDR1 is MDHEN and CDR2 SYDVKM. The CDR3 spans 15 residues. CDR3 region: CASSLGGSGTGELFF. The CDR3 DNA reads TGTGCCAGCAGTTTGGGGGGGAGCGGCACCGGGGAGCTGTTTTTT.

The chain employs TRBV20-1 and TRBJ2-3; either TRBD1 or TRBD2 may fit D (5 bases each). Germline CDR1 DFQATT, CDR2 SNEGSKA (reference sequence). The CDR3 totals 14 residues. The CDR3 here is CGASWDGAGDTQYF. CDR3 DNA: TGCGGCGCTAGTTGGGACGGGGCCGGTGATACGCAGTATTTT.

The chain links TRBV7-2 to TRBJ1-4; D call uncertain. V was trimmed by 4 bases and J by 8 bases, leaving 20 bases between them. This CDR3 is built from 16 residues. CDR1 SGHTA and CDR2 FQGNSA come from the germline V gene. CDR3 bases: TGTGCCAGCAGCTCAGCTGGACTCCCAACGATCGAAAAACTGTTTTTT. This sequence encodes CASSSAGLPTIEKLFF. Full variable domain (remainder filled in from reference TRBV7-2 and TRBJ1-4): GAGVSQSPSNKVTEKGKDVELRCDPISGHTALYWYRQSLGQGLEFLIYFQGNSAPDKSGLPSDRFSAERTGGSVSTLTIQRTQQEDSAVYLCASSSAGLPTIEKLFFGSGTQLSVL.

This clonotype was seen ten or more times. CDR3 sequence: CASSLTISGANVLTF. The CDR3 DNA reads TGTGCCAGCAGCTTAACGATCTCTGGGGCCAACGTCCTGACTTTC. This chain connects TRBV6-6 to TRBJ2-6; D not resolved. V dropped 6 bases and J dropped 0 bases, with 9 bases sitting between them. The CDR3 consists of 15 residues. Germline V lookup: CDR1 MNHNY, CDR2 SVGAGI (reference sequence).

This clonotype was observed a handful of times. This chain joins TRBV3-1 and TRBJ2-3; 9 bases line up with TRBD2. V lost 6 bases and J lost 3; bases outside the gene matches: 7. The germline V gene has CDR1 LGHDT and CDR2 YNNKEL (reference sequence). The CDR3 contains 15 residues. The chain's CDR3 is CASRLSGGGTDTQYF. In DNA form, the CDR3 reads TGTGCCAGCAGGCTTAGCGGGGGCGGTACAGATACGCAGTATTTT.

This clonotype was recorded many times. This chain connects TRBV7-2 to TRBJ2-1; 7 bases line up with TRBD2. The trim removed 3 bases at V and 10 bases at J, leaving 12 bases unmatched. Germline CDR1 and CDR2: SGHTA and FQGNSA. This CDR3 comprises 15 residues. CDR3 sequence reads: CASSLLVGRDYEQFF. Here the CDR3 DNA reads TGTGCCAGCAGCTTGCTAGTAGGGCGGGACTACGAGCAGTTCTTC.

This chain links TRBV20-1 with TRBJ1-3; D unresolved. From germline, CDR1 is DFQATT and CDR2 SNEGSKA (reference sequence). V was cut by 3 bases and J by 4 bases, with 7 bases left in between. The CDR3 totals 12 residues. This CDR3 is CSASSGGNTIYF. CDR3 sequence (DNA): TGCAGTGCTAGTTCGGGGGGAAACACCATATATTTT.

This clonotype was picked up a small number of times. Possible read error: a much larger clone is one base away. The V and J genes are TRBV3-1 and TRBJ2-5, with D uncertain. The V gene's germline CDR1 is LGHDT and CDR2 YNNKEL (reference sequence). There are 11 residues in the CDR3. Trimming took 0 bases from V and 11 from J, leaving 7 bases between them. This chain's CDR3 is CASSQENKQYF. As DNA, the CDR3 is TGTGCCAGCAGCCAAGAGAACAAGCAGTACTTC.

J is TRBJ2-1 and V is TRBV5-1; 14 bases match TRBD2. CDR3 length equals 18 residues. With V trimmed by 0 bases and J by 10 bases, 12 bases remained unmatched. Germline CDR1 and CDR2: SGHRS and YFSETQ. Written as DNA, the CDR3 is TGCGCCAGCAGCTTGGGTCGGACGACTAGCGGGGGGGCCGTGGAGCAGTTCTTC. Amino acids: CASSLGRTTSGGAVEQFF.

The chain recombines TRBV7-9 with TRBJ1-1, with 9 bases matching TRBD1. V gave up 1 base and J gave up 1 base; unmatched junction bases: 4. The germline gives CDR1 SEHNR, CDR2 FQNEAQ (reference sequence). The CDR3 contains 16 residues. Written as DNA, the CDR3 is TGTGCCAGCAGCTTAGGGACAGGGGCGACGAACACTGAAGCTTTCTTT. Its translation is CASSLGTGATNTEAFF.

The chain has TRBV7-2 and TRBJ2-5; TRBD2 matches 9 bases. Germline V gives CDR1 SGHTA, CDR2 FQGNSA. V lost 0 bases to trimming and J lost 5 bases; unmatched junction nucleotides: 7. The CDR3 length is 16 residues. The CDR3 DNA is TGTGCCAGCAGCTTAGCTGGCGGGAGGGCCAGTGAGACCCAGTACTTC. This codes for CASSLAGGRASETQYF.

The V gene is TRBV30, the J gene TRBJ2-7; D remains ambiguous. The CDR3 extends over 12 amino acids. The germline V gene encodes CDR1 GTSNPN and CDR2 SVGIG (reference sequence). V gave up 5 bases and J gave up 2 bases, with 10 bases separating them. CDR3 in amino acids: CAWGRAPYEQYF. The CDR3 DNA is TGTGCCTGGGGACGGGCCCCCTACGAGCAGTACTTC.

This clonotype was seen many times. The chain is built from TRBV12-3 or TRBV12-4 and TRBJ2-4; D not resolved. Trimming took 6 bases from V and 4 from J, leaving 4 bases between them. The CDR3 is 11 amino acids. The CDR3 DNA follows: TGTGCCAGCAGCAAAAAAAACATTCAGTACTTC. It yields the protein CASSKKNIQYF.

The V and J genes are TRBV7-2 and TRBJ1-1, with 7 positions matching TRBD1. CDR3 length: 16 residues. Germline lookup yields CDR1 SGHTA and CDR2 FQGNSA. Trimming cost V 2 bases and J 5 bases; bases outside gene matches: 11. CDR3 DNA: TGTGCCAGCAGCTTACACGTGCAGGGGGGAAGGACTGAAGCTTTCTTT. Encoded protein: CASSLHVQGGRTEAFF.

With respect to this clonotype: This could be a read error, since a much larger clone is one nucleotide away. The V gene is TRBV30, the J gene TRBJ1-5; the D is unclear. V lost 2 bases and J lost 0, with 5 bases in between. Germline V CDR1 and CDR2: GTSNPN, SVGIG (reference sequence). The CDR3 is 13 amino acids. The CDR3 region is CAWSSDSNQPQHF. The CDR3 DNA reads TGTGCCTGGAGTTCGGATAGCAATCAGCCCCAGCATTTT.

This clonotype was seen at least ten times. The rearrangement joins TRBV7-3 to TRBJ2-1; D ambiguous. CDR1 is SGHTA, CDR2 FQGTGA, per germline. The CDR3 is 15 residues long. The V end was cut by 5 bases, the J end by 2 bases, with 13 bases between. This CDR3 reads CASSLLRRAYNEQFF. DNA for the CDR3: TGTGCCAGCAGCCTACTCCGACGGGCCTACAATGAGCAGTTCTTC.

On this clonotype: A read error may explain this, as a much larger clone is one base away. The chain uses TRBV4-2 and TRBJ1-4, with no clear D. Germline loops: CDR1 LGHNA, CDR2 YNFKEQ. This CDR3 contains 16 residues. The CDR3 DNA sequence: TGTGCCAGCAGCCTTATGACCGGCCGGGCAGATGAAAAACGGTTTTTT. Translated: CASSLMTGRADEKRFF.

This clonotype was seen a single time. A clone one base away is much larger, so this may be a read error. The chain carries TRBV20-1 and TRBJ2-7; D is tentatively TRBD1 or TRBD2 (5 bases each). The DNA matches TRBJ2-5 better at its end, which makes the J call doubtful. The germline gives CDR1 DFQATT, CDR2 SNEGSKA (reference sequence). This CDR3 is 12 amino acids long. This chain's CDR3 is CSAMRGRGTQYF. As DNA, the CDR3 is TGCAGTGCTATGAGGGGTCGAGGGACCCAGTACTTC.

This clonotype was counted only a few times. The rearrangement links TRBV5-4 to TRBJ2-2; D might be TRBD2 (5 bases). V was shortened by 4 bases and J by 4 bases, with 8 bases between the two germline ends. The CDR3 is made up of 13 amino acids. Germline V CDR1 and CDR2: SGHNT, YYREEE (reference sequence). CDR3 in amino acids: CASSAGLTGELFF. CDR3 bases: TGTGCCAGCAGCGCTGGACTCACCGGGGAGCTGTTTTTT.

Many counts were recorded for this clonotype. The genes are TRBV3-1 and TRBJ1-1, with 12 positions matching TRBD1. Losses at the gene ends were 4 bases for V and 10 bases for J; bases not matched to a gene: 10. CDR3 size: 15 residues. CDR1 LGHDT and CDR2 YNNKEL come from the germline V gene (reference sequence). CDR3 loop: CASSPGTGGRGRAFF. The CDR3 DNA follows: TGTGCCAGCAGCCCCGGGACAGGGGGCCGCGGTAGAGCTTTCTTT.

This clonotype has ten or more counts. The chain couples TRBV7-3 to TRBJ2-1, with TRBD2 identical over 12 bases. CDR1 SGHTA and CDR2 FQGTGA come from the germline V gene. Trimming removed 5 bases from V and 7 bases from J; junction bases left unmatched: 12. The CDR3 consists of 17 residues. The CDR3 region is CASSSTSGGFYRNEQFF. CDR3 DNA: TGTGCCAGCAGCAGTACTAGCGGGGGGTTCTACCGGAATGAGCAGTTCTTC.